This section outlines one T cell receptor (beta chain) sequence together with its context. Its cognate antigen is unknown. With V trimmed by 3 bases and J by 4 bases, 13 bases remained unmatched. Germline V gene data show CDR1 as LNHDA and CDR2 as SQIVND (reference sequence). This CDR3 comprises 17 residues. These data come from a study of T cell responses to AZD1222 COVID-19 vaccine. The study's findings and limits: Close to half of all spike-specific TCRs reportedly target regions of the variants that are unmutated.

This table comes from immunoSEQ multiplex PCR, and its TCRdb copy is limited to in-frame clones, with some not included. The sample consists of 95,000 to 120,000 clones, around 89% of them appearing once. J is TRBJ1-1 and V is TRBV19; 8 bases align to TRBD1. The clonotype comes from an adult who received the AZD1222 COVID-19 vaccine. The sample in question was peripheral blood, obtained 28 days after the second AZD1222 dose. The CDR3 DNA sequence: TGTGCCAGTAGTATGGGCCAGGGGGCCCCTAGGGGCACTGAAGCTTTCTTT. Its protein product is CASSMGQGAPRGTEAFF.